The clone carrying this TCR beta chain was seen a handful of times. The data stem from a study of T-cell memory formation after mild COVID-19. The germline CDR1 and CDR2 sequences are KGHDR and SFDVKD. Trimming cost V 6 bases and J 1 base, with 5 bases left between them. This CDR3 has 13 amino acids. In TCRdb, the 5' RACE reads were re-called with MiXCR into one record per CDR3 protein. Altogether approximately 340,000 distinct CDR3 sequences are present, 10% to 15% being singletons, with the ten largest covering 20% to 25%. Sequenced input: PBMCs or a T cell subset sorted from them (not recorded which). This chain joins TRBV24-1 and TRBJ2-2; no firm D call. The TCR sequence derives from a man in his late teens or twenties who had mild COVID-19 (a few samples of this study predate the infection). Cell type and time point are not known. CDR3 nucleotide sequence: TGTGCCACCAGTCCTCAGAACACCGGGGAGCTGTTTTTT. The encoded protein is CATSPQNTGELFF.